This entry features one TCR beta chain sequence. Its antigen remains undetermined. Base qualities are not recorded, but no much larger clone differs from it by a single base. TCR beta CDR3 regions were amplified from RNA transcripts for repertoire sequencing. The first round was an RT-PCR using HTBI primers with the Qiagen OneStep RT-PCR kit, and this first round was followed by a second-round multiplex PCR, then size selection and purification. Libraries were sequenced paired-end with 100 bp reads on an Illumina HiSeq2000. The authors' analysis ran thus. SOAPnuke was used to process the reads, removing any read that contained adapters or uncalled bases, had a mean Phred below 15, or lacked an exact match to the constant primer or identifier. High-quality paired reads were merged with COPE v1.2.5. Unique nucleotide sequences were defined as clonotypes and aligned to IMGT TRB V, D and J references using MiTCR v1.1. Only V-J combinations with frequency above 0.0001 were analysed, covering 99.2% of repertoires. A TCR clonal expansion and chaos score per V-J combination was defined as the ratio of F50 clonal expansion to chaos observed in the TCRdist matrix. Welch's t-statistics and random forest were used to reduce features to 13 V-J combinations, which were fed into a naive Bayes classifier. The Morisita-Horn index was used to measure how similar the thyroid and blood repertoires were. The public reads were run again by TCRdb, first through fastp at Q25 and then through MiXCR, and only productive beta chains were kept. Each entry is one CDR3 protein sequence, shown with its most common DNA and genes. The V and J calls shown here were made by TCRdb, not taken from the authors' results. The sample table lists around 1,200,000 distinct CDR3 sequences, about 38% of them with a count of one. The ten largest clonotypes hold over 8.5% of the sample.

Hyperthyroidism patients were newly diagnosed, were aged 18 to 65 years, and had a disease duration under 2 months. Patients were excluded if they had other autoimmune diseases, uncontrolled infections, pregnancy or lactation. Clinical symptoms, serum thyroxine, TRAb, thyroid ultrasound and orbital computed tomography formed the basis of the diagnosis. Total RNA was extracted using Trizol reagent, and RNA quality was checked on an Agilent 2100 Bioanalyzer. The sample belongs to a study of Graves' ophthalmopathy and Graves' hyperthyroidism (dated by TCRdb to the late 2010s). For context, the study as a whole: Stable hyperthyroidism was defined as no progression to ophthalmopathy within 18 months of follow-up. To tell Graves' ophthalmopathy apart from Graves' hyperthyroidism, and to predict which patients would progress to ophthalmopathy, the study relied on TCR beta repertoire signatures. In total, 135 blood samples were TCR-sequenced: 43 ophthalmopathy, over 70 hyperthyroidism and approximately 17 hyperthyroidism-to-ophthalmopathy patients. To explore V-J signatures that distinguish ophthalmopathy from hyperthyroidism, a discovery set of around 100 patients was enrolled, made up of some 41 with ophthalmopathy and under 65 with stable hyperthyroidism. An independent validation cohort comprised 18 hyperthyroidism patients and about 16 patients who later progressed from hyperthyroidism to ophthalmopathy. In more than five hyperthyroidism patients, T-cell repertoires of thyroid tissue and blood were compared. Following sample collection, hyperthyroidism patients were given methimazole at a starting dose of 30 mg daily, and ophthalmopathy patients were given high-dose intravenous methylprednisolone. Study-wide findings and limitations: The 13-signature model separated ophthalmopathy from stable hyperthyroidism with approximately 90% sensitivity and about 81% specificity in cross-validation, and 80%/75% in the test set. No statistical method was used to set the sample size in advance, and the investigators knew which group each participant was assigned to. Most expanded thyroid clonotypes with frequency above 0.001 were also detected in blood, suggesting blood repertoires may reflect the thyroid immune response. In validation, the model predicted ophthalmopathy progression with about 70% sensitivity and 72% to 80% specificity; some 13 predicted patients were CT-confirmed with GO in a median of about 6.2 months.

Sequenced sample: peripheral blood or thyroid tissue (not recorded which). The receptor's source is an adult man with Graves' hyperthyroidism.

The bases read TGTGCCAGCAGCTTAGACGGGACTGGGGGATCACCCCTCCACTTT. Translated, this is CASSLDGTGGSPLHF. The chain is assembled from TRBV7-2 and TRBJ1-6, and possibly TRBD1, on 5 matching bases. CDR1 and CDR2 (SGHTA, FQGNSA) derive from the germline V gene. The CDR3 holds 15 amino acids from the cysteine to the phenylalanine. Of the read, only the CDR3 DNA is kept; its 45 bases are in frame from base 1. The V and J ends are trimmed by 1 base and 10 bases, leaving 14 bases between them.